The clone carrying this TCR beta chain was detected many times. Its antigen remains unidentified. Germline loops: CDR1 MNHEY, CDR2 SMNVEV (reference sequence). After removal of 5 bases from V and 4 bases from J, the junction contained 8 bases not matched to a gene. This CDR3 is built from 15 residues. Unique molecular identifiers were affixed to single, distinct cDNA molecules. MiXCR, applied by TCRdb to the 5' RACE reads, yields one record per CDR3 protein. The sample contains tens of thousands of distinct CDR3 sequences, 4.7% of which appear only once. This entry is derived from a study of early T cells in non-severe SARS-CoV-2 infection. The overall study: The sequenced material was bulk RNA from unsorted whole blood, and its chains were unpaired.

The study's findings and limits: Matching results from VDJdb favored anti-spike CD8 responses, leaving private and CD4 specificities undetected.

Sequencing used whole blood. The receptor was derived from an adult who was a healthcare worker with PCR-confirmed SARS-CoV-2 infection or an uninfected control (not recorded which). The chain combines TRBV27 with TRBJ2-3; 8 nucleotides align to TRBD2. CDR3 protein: CASSKRGGGPDTQYF. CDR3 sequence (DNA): TGTGCCAGCAGTAAACGGGGGGGCGGGCCAGATACGCAGTATTTT.